A selection of T cell receptor beta chains follows, all from one sample in a study of blood T cell repertoires in COVID-19. Clones were sequenced by immunoSEQ multiplex PCR, and TCRdb holds only the in-frame ones, with some missing. The table includes around 180,000 clones, around 89% detected once. The source material was peripheral blood. The receptors were gathered from a human donor in a cohort sampled during active COVID-19. The CDR3 runs from the conserved cysteine through the conserved F or W. The D gene is left open where the match is weak. Not all rows give a size; the values are once, few, many and, for expanded clones, a class.

clone_size	d_call	v_call	j_call	cdr3_nt	cdr3_aa
-	TRBD2	TRBV5-5	TRBJ2-7	TGTGCCAGCAGCTTAGCGGGGGGCCCCTACGAGCAGTACTTC	CASSLAGGPYEQYF
-	-	TRBV2	TRBJ1-1	TGTGCCAGCAGTCCACAGGAGGGGAACACTGAAGCTTTCTTT	CASSPQEGNTEAFF
-	TRBD1	TRBV18	TRBJ2-3	TGTGCCAGCTCACCGGGGCTAGGGGGCCCAGATACGCAGTATTTT	CASSPGLGGPDTQYF
-	TRBD1	TRBV5-1	TRBJ1-2	TGCGCCAGCACCCAGGGGGGCAGGGACGGCTACACCTTC	CASTQGGRDGYTF
-	-	TRBV7-8	TRBJ1-1	TGTGCCAGCAGCTTAGGAGGAGCGGCCGGAGAAGCTTTCTTT	CASSLGGAAGEAFF
-	-	TRBV19	TRBJ1-5	TGTGCCAGTAGTATGGTTCCAGGGGGCAATCAGCCCCAGCATTTT	CASSMVPGGNQPQHF
-	-	TRBV9	TRBJ1-6	TGTGCCAGCAGCGTAGGGGACACCTCTAATTCACCCCTCCACTTT	CASSVGDTSNSPLHF
once	TRBD1	TRBV5-1	TRBJ2-7	TGCGCCAGCAGCTCAAAAGGGACAGGGATCTACGAGCAGTACTTC	CASSSKGTGIYEQYF
-	-	TRBV6-6	TRBJ1-5	TGTGCCAGCAGTTGGCAGGGGTCCGCGCATTTT	CASSWQGSAHF
-	-	TRBV7-2	TRBJ2-6	TGTGCCAGTCTCAGGTCTGGGGCCAACGTCCTGACTTTC	CASLRSGANVLTF
-	-	TRBV3-1/TRBV3-2	TRBJ1-1	TGTGCCAGCAGCCACAGGGCTTCGGACACTGAAGCTTTCTTT	CASSHRASDTEAFF
-	TRBD1	TRBV3-1/TRBV3-2	TRBJ1-1	TGTGCCAGCAGCCAAGAAAGACAGGGTTTTAACACTGAAGCTTTCTTT	CASSQERQGFNTEAFF
-	-	TRBV5-1	TRBJ2-7	TGCGCCAGCAGCTTGACGGTATGGTCCGACAGCTACGAGCAGTACTTC	CASSLTVWSDSYEQYF
-	-	TRBV9	TRBJ1-6	TGTGCCAGCAGCTTACTGGACAGCAATAATTCACCCCTCCACTTT	CASSLLDSNNSPLHF
-	TRBD1	TRBV7-2	TRBJ2-7	TGTGCCAGCAGCGGGCGGGGACAGGGTCCCTACGAGCAGTACTTC	CASSGRGQGPYEQYF
-	TRBD2	TRBV7-2	TRBJ2-3	TGTGCCAGCAGCTTAGATCCAGCGGGGAGGAGTACGCAGTATTTT	CASSLDPAGRSTQYF
-	-	TRBV20-1	TRBJ2-7	TGCAGTGCTCACAGCTCCTACGAGCAGTACTTC	CSAHSSYEQYF
-	TRBD1	TRBV28	TRBJ1-6	TGTGCCAGCAAATCCAGGGCTGGGACAGGGGGTAAATCACCCCTCCACTTT	CASKSRAGTGGKSPLHF
-	TRBD1	TRBV3-1/TRBV3-2	TRBJ2-2	TGTGCCAGCAGCCAAGGGACAGGGTTTGCCGGGGAGCTGTTTTTT	CASSQGTGFAGELFF
few	TRBD2	TRBV7-2	TRBJ2-7	TGTGCCAGCAGCTTAATTGGGGGACTAGGGCCCTACGAGCAGTACTTC	CASSLIGGLGPYEQYF
-	-	TRBV27	TRBJ1-2	TGTGCCAGCAGTATTACCTCAGGGGCCGCGGGCTACACCTTC	CASSITSGAAGYTF
-	TRBD1	TRBV30	TRBJ1-5	TGTGCCTGGAGTGGTCCAGGGGGTCAGCCCCAGCATTTT	CAWSGPGGQPQHF